The rows below give T cell receptor beta chains drawn from one sample of a study of beta chain features in type 1 diabetes. Libraries were prepared by immunoSEQ multiplex PCR; TCRdb keeps only in-frame clonotypes and omits some of them. Of around 350,000 clones listed, around 12% are singletons. Sequenced input: naive CD4+ T cells from blood. The receptors come from a man between 18 and 35 years old in good health. Each CDR3 is given with its conserved first and last residue. Fields, in order: V gene, J gene, D gene, clone size, CDR3 DNA, CDR3 protein. D genes are given only for firm matches. Clone sizes are given selectively: once, few, many, or a class where the clone is expanded.

v_call: TRBV9
j_call: TRBJ2-3
d_call: NA
clone_size: few
cdr3_nt: TGTGCCACAGCGGAACAGAGCACAGATACGCAGTATTTT
cdr3_aa: CATAEQSTDTQYF

v_call: TRBV29-1
j_call: TRBJ2-5
d_call: NA
clone_size: few
cdr3_nt: TGCAGCGTTGAAGATCAGGGGGGCGCGAAGACCCAGTACTTC
cdr3_aa: CSVEDQGGAKTQYF

v_call: TRBV9
j_call: TRBJ2-2
d_call: TRBD2
clone_size: NA
cdr3_nt: TGTGCCAGCAGCGCTACTAGCGGGACGAACACCGGGGAGCTGTTTTTT
cdr3_aa: CASSATSGTNTGELFF

v_call: TRBV6-5
j_call: TRBJ2-7
d_call: TRBD2
clone_size: few
cdr3_nt: TGTGCCACCGCGGGGGGAGTCCAACCAACTTACGAGCAGTACTTC
cdr3_aa: CATAGGVQPTYEQYF

v_call: TRBV4-3
j_call: TRBJ2-1
d_call: TRBD1
clone_size: once
cdr3_nt: TGCGCCAGCAGCCGCGAGGGGCAGGGGGTCAATGAGCAGTTCTTC
cdr3_aa: CASSREGQGVNEQFF

v_call: TRBV18
j_call: TRBJ2-3
d_call: NA
clone_size: few
cdr3_nt: TGTGCCAGCTCACGGACAGACCCTAGCACAGATACGCAGTATTTT
cdr3_aa: CASSRTDPSTDTQYF

v_call: TRBV29-1
j_call: TRBJ2-7
d_call: TRBD1
clone_size: few
cdr3_nt: TGCAGCGTTGTCCCCGGGACAGCCATCTCCTACGAGCAGTACTTC
cdr3_aa: CSVVPGTAISYEQYF

v_call: TRBV5-6
j_call: TRBJ1-2
d_call: TRBD1
clone_size: NA
cdr3_nt: TGTGCCAGCAGCTTGACAGGGGAGAACTATGGCTACACCTTC
cdr3_aa: CASSLTGENYGYTF

v_call: TRBV7-2
j_call: TRBJ2-7
d_call: NA
clone_size: NA
cdr3_nt: TGTGCCAGCAGCTTGGGGTACAGGGAGCAGTACTTC
cdr3_aa: CASSLGYREQYF

v_call: TRBV2
j_call: TRBJ1-1
d_call: NA
clone_size: few
cdr3_nt: TGTGCCAGCAGTGAAAACAGGGTGGTCCTCACTGAAGCTTTCTTT
cdr3_aa: CASSENRVVLTEAFF

v_call: TRBV28
j_call: TRBJ2-2
d_call: NA
clone_size: few
cdr3_nt: TGTGCCAGCAGTTTAGTTACCAGGGGAGCCGGGGAGCTGTTTTTT
cdr3_aa: CASSLVTRGAGELFF

v_call: TRBV28
j_call: TRBJ2-2
d_call: TRBD1
clone_size: NA
cdr3_nt: TGTGCCAGCAGTTCGGAGGGGGGAACAGGGGGTTTAACCGGGGAGCTGTTTTTT
cdr3_aa: CASSSEGGTGGLTGELFF

v_call: TRBV29-1
j_call: TRBJ1-2
d_call: TRBD1
clone_size: NA
cdr3_nt: TGCAGCGTTTCCAGGGACAGGAACTATGGCTACACCTTC
cdr3_aa: CSVSRDRNYGYTF

v_call: TRBV6-4
j_call: TRBJ2-1
d_call: NA
clone_size: few
cdr3_nt: TGTGCCAGCAGCCCGAGGCCTGACAATGAGCAGTTCTTC
cdr3_aa: CASSPRPDNEQFF

v_call: TRBV4-2
j_call: TRBJ2-3
d_call: NA
clone_size: few
cdr3_nt: TGTGCCAGCAGCTTAACTAGCACAGATACGCAGTATTTT
cdr3_aa: CASSLTSTDTQYF

v_call: TRBV28
j_call: TRBJ2-1
d_call: NA
clone_size: NA
cdr3_nt: TGTGCCAGCAGTGGGCTGGGGAGAGGGGGAGGGCCTTATGACAATGAGCAGTTCTTC
cdr3_aa: CASSGLGRGGGPYDNEQFF

v_call: TRBV7-3
j_call: TRBJ2-1
d_call: TRBD2
clone_size: NA
cdr3_nt: TGTGCCAGCTCTCTCTCGCGGGGGAGTCCTCTTTACAATGAGCAGTTCTTC
cdr3_aa: CASSLSRGSPLYNEQFF

v_call: TRBV6-6
j_call: TRBJ2-7
d_call: NA
clone_size: NA
cdr3_nt: TGTGCCAGCAGGCCAGGGGGAGGTGACGAGCAGTACTTC
cdr3_aa: CASRPGGGDEQYF

v_call: TRBV28
j_call: TRBJ2-3
d_call: TRBD2
clone_size: NA
cdr3_nt: TGTGCCAGCAGTCCTAGGGGAGGGCCAACAGATACGCAGTATTTT
cdr3_aa: CASSPRGGPTDTQYF

v_call: TRBV4-3
j_call: TRBJ1-2
d_call: TRBD1
clone_size: few
cdr3_nt: TGCGCCAGCAGCCACGGCGACAGGGGGACCTATGGCTACACCTTC
cdr3_aa: CASSHGDRGTYGYTF

v_call: TRBV4-2
j_call: TRBJ2-2
d_call: NA
clone_size: few
cdr3_nt: TGTGCCAGCAGCCAAGACGGCGGGAAGAACACCGGGGAGCTGTTTTTT
cdr3_aa: CASSQDGGKNTGELFF

v_call: TRBV28
j_call: TRBJ1-2
d_call: NA
clone_size: NA
cdr3_nt: TGTGCCAGCAGTTTATTTCCCTCCTATGGCTACACCTTC
cdr3_aa: CASSLFPSYGYTF

v_call: TRBV11-2
j_call: TRBJ2-2
d_call: TRBD1
clone_size: NA
cdr3_nt: TGTGCCAGCAGCTTAGACCCTGACAGGGGGAGCACCGGGGAGCTGTTTTTT
cdr3_aa: CASSLDPDRGSTGELFF

v_call: TRBV18
j_call: TRBJ2-5
d_call: NA
clone_size: many
cdr3_nt: TGTGCCAGCTCACCGGGAGAACAAGAGACCCAGTACTTC
cdr3_aa: CASSPGEQETQYF

v_call: TRBV28
j_call: TRBJ1-1
d_call: NA
clone_size: NA
cdr3_nt: TGTGCCAGCAGCCCCCGGTTGAGGGCTGAAGCTTTCTTT
cdr3_aa: CASSPRLRAEAFF

v_call: TRBV18
j_call: TRBJ1-5
d_call: NA
clone_size: many
cdr3_nt: TGTGCCAGCTCAAATGGGCGGGATCAGCCCCAGCATTTT
cdr3_aa: CASSNGRDQPQHF

v_call: TRBV2
j_call: TRBJ2-1
d_call: TRBD2
clone_size: few
cdr3_nt: TGTGCCAGCAGTGTGACTAGCGGGGAGGACGAGCAGTTCTTC
cdr3_aa: CASSVTSGEDEQFF

v_call: TRBV11-1
j_call: TRBJ2-7
d_call: TRBD2
clone_size: few
cdr3_nt: TGTGCCAGCAGCAAAACTAGCGGGAGAACCCACGAGCAGTACTTC
cdr3_aa: CASSKTSGRTHEQYF

v_call: TRBV6-5
j_call: TRBJ1-2
d_call: NA
clone_size: NA
cdr3_nt: TGTGCCAGCAGAGAGTCCCTTGCTAACTATGGCTACACCTTC
cdr3_aa: CASRESLANYGYTF

v_call: TRBV7-2
j_call: TRBJ2-4
d_call: TRBD2
clone_size: NA
cdr3_nt: TGTGCCAGCAGCTTGATGGTAGCGGGGGGGCCGGCTCTAAACATTCAGTACTTC
cdr3_aa: CASSLMVAGGPALNIQYF

v_call: TRBV30
j_call: TRBJ1-2
d_call: NA
clone_size: few
cdr3_nt: TGTGCCTGGGCCGGACAACTCTATGGCTACACCTTC
cdr3_aa: CAWAGQLYGYTF

v_call: TRBV29-1
j_call: TRBJ2-6
d_call: NA
clone_size: NA
cdr3_nt: TGCAGCGCCGGACAAAACTCTGGGGCCAACGTCCTGACTTTC
cdr3_aa: CSAGQNSGANVLTF

v_call: TRBV9
j_call: TRBJ2-5
d_call: NA
clone_size: NA
cdr3_nt: TGTGCCAGCAGCCCCAGGGTTGAAGCGACCCAGTACTTC
cdr3_aa: CASSPRVEATQYF

v_call: TRBV10-3
j_call: TRBJ2-1
d_call: TRBD1
clone_size: many
cdr3_nt: TGTGCCATCAGTGGAGACAGGGTCAATGAGCAGTTCTTC
cdr3_aa: CAISGDRVNEQFF

v_call: TRBV5-5
j_call: TRBJ2-3
d_call: TRBD2
clone_size: few
cdr3_nt: TGTGCCAGCAGTCAGCGGGAAGATACGCAGTATTTT
cdr3_aa: CASSQREDTQYF

v_call: TRBV6-6
j_call: TRBJ2-4
d_call: TRBD2
clone_size: NA
cdr3_nt: TGTGCCAGCAGTTACTCGAGCGGGGAGATCAAAAACATTCAGTACTTC
cdr3_aa: CASSYSSGEIKNIQYF

v_call: TRBV6-1
j_call: TRBJ1-2
d_call: NA
clone_size: few
cdr3_nt: TGTGCCAGCAGTGAAGAGATTCGACAGCATCCTAACTATGGCTACACCTTC
cdr3_aa: CASSEEIRQHPNYGYTF

v_call: TRBV7-2
j_call: TRBJ2-1
d_call: NA
clone_size: NA
cdr3_nt: TGTGCCAGCAGCCCAGGAAGGGGATGGGATGAGCAGTTCTTC
cdr3_aa: CASSPGRGWDEQFF

v_call: TRBV4-2
j_call: TRBJ2-1
d_call: NA
clone_size: NA
cdr3_nt: TGTGCCAGCAGCCAGGAACCAAGTGGGGCGTACAATGAGCAGTTCTTC
cdr3_aa: CASSQEPSGAYNEQFF

v_call: TRBV7-9
j_call: TRBJ1-5
d_call: TRBD1
clone_size: few
cdr3_nt: TGTGCCAGCAGAGGACAGGTCGGAGAGCCCCAGCATTTT
cdr3_aa: CASRGQVGEPQHF

v_call: TRBV20-1
j_call: TRBJ2-7
d_call: NA
clone_size: few
cdr3_nt: TGCAGTGCCGAGGGTCCCTACGAGCAGTACTTC
cdr3_aa: CSAEGPYEQYF

v_call: TRBV4-3
j_call: TRBJ1-1
d_call: TRBD1
clone_size: NA
cdr3_nt: TGCGCCAGCAGTAGAACCGGGACAGCGAACACTGAAGCTTTCTTT
cdr3_aa: CASSRTGTANTEAFF

v_call: TRBV6-4
j_call: TRBJ2-7
d_call: TRBD2
clone_size: NA
cdr3_nt: TGTGCCAGCAGTGCCCAACCGGGACTAGCTTACGAGCAGTACTTC
cdr3_aa: CASSAQPGLAYEQYF

v_call: TRBV19
j_call: TRBJ1-5
d_call: TRBD1
clone_size: few
cdr3_nt: TGTGCCAGTAGTATACAAACAGGGGGCGATCAGCCCCAGCATTTT
cdr3_aa: CASSIQTGGDQPQHF

v_call: TRBV18
j_call: TRBJ2-7
d_call: TRBD1
clone_size: few
cdr3_nt: TGTGCCAGCTCACAACGGGACAGGGTATACGAGCAGTACTTC
cdr3_aa: CASSQRDRVYEQYF

v_call: TRBV18
j_call: TRBJ2-5
d_call: NA
clone_size: few
cdr3_nt: TGTGCCAGCTCACGACTCCAAGAGACCCAGTACTTC
cdr3_aa: CASSRLQETQYF

v_call: TRBV6-5
j_call: TRBJ2-5
d_call: NA
clone_size: few
cdr3_nt: TGTGCCAGCAGTTACGGACAGGGAGGGGAGACCCAGTACTTC
cdr3_aa: CASSYGQGGETQYF

v_call: TRBV28
j_call: TRBJ2-7
d_call: TRBD1
clone_size: NA
cdr3_nt: TGTGCCAGCAGCGAGGACAGGGGCCATTACGAGCAGTACTTC
cdr3_aa: CASSEDRGHYEQYF

v_call: TRBV7-2
j_call: TRBJ2-1
d_call: TRBD2
clone_size: few
cdr3_nt: TGTGCCAGCAGCTTTCGCGGCGGGAGGCGGAATGAGCAGTTCTTC
cdr3_aa: CASSFRGGRRNEQFF

v_call: TRBV7-3
j_call: TRBJ2-7
d_call: TRBD1
clone_size: few
cdr3_nt: TGTGCCAGCAGCTTAGCGGGACAGGGCTCCTACGAGCAGTACTTC
cdr3_aa: CASSLAGQGSYEQYF

v_call: TRBV28
j_call: TRBJ2-5
d_call: TRBD1
clone_size: NA
cdr3_nt: TGTGCCAGTCGGACCGGGGACAGAGAGACCCAGTACTTC
cdr3_aa: CASRTGDRETQYF

v_call: TRBV18
j_call: TRBJ1-5
d_call: TRBD1
clone_size: few
cdr3_nt: TGTGCCAGCTCAACCGGACAGGGGGAGTATCAGCCCCAGCATTTT
cdr3_aa: CASSTGQGEYQPQHF

v_call: TRBV18
j_call: TRBJ2-2
d_call: TRBD2
clone_size: once
cdr3_nt: TGTGCCAGCTCGTCGACAGCGGGAGGTTTTACCGGGGAGCTGTTTTTT
cdr3_aa: CASSSTAGGFTGELFF

v_call: TRBV5-1
j_call: TRBJ2-1
d_call: TRBD2
clone_size: few
cdr3_nt: TGCGCCAGCAGCGAAGGACTAGCTTCCGGTGAGCAGTTCTTC
cdr3_aa: CASSEGLASGEQFF

v_call: TRBV25-1
j_call: TRBJ2-5
d_call: TRBD2
clone_size: few
cdr3_nt: TGTGCCAGCAGTGAAGCGGGTAGCGGGAGTTCGGAGACCCAGTACTTC
cdr3_aa: CASSEAGSGSSETQYF

v_call: TRBV7-2
j_call: TRBJ2-4
d_call: TRBD2
clone_size: few
cdr3_nt: TGTGCCAGCAGCTCACGGGGGGGTGGGGGTAACATTCAGTACTTC
cdr3_aa: CASSSRGGGGNIQYF

v_call: TRBV7-2
j_call: TRBJ2-3
d_call: NA
clone_size: few
cdr3_nt: TGTGCCAGCAGCTCCTATGCAGATACGCAGTATTTT
cdr3_aa: CASSSYADTQYF